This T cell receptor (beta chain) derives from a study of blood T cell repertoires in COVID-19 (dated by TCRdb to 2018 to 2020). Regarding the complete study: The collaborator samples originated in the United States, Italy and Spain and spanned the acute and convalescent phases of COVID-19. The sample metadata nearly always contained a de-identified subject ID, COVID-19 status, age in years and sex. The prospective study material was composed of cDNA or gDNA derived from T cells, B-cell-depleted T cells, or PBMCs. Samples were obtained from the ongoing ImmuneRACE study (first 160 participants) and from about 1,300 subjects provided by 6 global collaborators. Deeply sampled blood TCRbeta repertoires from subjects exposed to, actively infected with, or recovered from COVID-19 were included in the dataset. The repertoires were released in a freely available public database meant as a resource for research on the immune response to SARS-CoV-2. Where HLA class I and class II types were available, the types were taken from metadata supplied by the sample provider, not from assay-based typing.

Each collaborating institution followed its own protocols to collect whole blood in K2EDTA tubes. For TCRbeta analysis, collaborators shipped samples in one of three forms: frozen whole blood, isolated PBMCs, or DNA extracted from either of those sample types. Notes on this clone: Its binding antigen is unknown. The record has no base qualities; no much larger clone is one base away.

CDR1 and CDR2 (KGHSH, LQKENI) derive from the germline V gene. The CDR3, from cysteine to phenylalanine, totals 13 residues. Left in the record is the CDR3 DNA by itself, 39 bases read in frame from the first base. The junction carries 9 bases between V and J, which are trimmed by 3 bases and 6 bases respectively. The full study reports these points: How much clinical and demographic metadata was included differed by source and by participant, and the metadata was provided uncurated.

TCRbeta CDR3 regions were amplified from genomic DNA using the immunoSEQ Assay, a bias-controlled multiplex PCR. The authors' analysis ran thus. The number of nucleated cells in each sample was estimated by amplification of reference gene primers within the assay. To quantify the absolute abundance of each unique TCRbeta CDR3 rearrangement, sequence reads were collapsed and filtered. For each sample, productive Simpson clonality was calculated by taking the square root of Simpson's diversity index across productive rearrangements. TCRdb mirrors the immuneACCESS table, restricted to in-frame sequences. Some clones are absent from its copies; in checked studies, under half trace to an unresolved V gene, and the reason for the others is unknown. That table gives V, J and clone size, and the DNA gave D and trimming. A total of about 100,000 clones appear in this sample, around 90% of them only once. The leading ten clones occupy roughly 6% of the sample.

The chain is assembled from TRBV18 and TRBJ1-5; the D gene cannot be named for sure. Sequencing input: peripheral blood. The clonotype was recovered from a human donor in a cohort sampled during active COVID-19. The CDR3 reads CASSPGEVQPQHF. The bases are TGTGCCAGCTCACCCGGGGAAGTTCAGCCCCAGCATTTT.